A selection of T cell receptor beta chains follows, all from one sample in a study. A single record per CDR3 protein comes from TCRdb applying MiXCR to the RT-PCR reads. The table includes 550,000 to 750,000 distinct CDR3 sequences, 12% to 15% detected once. Material: memory CD4+ T cells from blood. These receptors were taken from a female donor in good health, serving as a healthy control. Each CDR3 is given with its conserved first and last residue. The D gene is left open where the match is weak. Size is omitted from some rows. Given values are once, few, many or a class for expanded clones.

V gene: TRBV12-3/TRBV12-4
D gene: TRBD2
clone size: few
J gene: TRBJ2-1
CDR3 length: 16
CDR3 DNA: TGTGCCAGCAGTGGCGGGAGGGCGTCTATGTACAATGAGCAGTTCTTC
CDR3 protein: CASSGGRASMYNEQFF

V gene: TRBV7-2
D gene: TRBD1
clone size: .
J gene: TRBJ1-1
CDR3 length: 13
CDR3 DNA: TGTGCCAGCAGGGGACAGATGGACACTGAAGCTTTCTTT
CDR3 protein: CASRGQMDTEAFF

V gene: TRBV5-5
D gene: TRBD2
clone size: .
J gene: TRBJ2-1
CDR3 length: 18
CDR3 DNA: TGTGCCAGCAGCTTGGTGACTAGCGGGGGCCTGTCCTACAATGAGCAGTTCTTC
CDR3 protein: CASSLVTSGGLSYNEQFF

V gene: TRBV11-2
D gene: .
clone size: .
J gene: TRBJ2-5
CDR3 length: 15
CDR3 DNA: TGTGCCAGCAGCCAAGGGGATACCTTCCAAGAGACCCAGTACTTC
CDR3 protein: CASSQGDTFQETQYF

V gene: TRBV2
D gene: .
clone size: .
J gene: TRBJ2-3
CDR3 length: 15
CDR3 DNA: TGTGCCAGCAGCTCAGGGAGGCTTAGCACAGATACGCAGTATTTT
CDR3 protein: CASSSGRLSTDTQYF

V gene: TRBV5-5
D gene: TRBD2
clone size: many
J gene: TRBJ2-3
CDR3 length: 18
CDR3 DNA: TGTGCCAGCAGCTTGAAAGGAGGACTAGCGGTTTACATGGATACGCAGTATTTT
CDR3 protein: CASSLKGGLAVYMDTQYF

V gene: TRBV27
D gene: .
clone size: few
J gene: TRBJ2-3
CDR3 length: 14
CDR3 DNA: TGTGCCAGCAGTTTTGATAGGGTACCAGATACGCAGTATTTT
CDR3 protein: CASSFDRVPDTQYF

V gene: TRBV5-1
D gene: TRBD2
clone size: .
J gene: TRBJ2-1
CDR3 length: 15
CDR3 DNA: TGCGCCAGCAGCGGTGGGACTAGCGGGAGGCTTGAGCAGTTCTTC
CDR3 protein: CASSGGTSGRLEQFF

V gene: TRBV20-1
D gene: .
clone size: .
J gene: TRBJ2-3
CDR3 length: 16
CDR3 DNA: TGCAGTGCTCCTCCCTCCGGCAGCAGATCCACAGATACGCAGTATTTT
CDR3 protein: CSAPPSGSRSTDTQYF

V gene: TRBV7-2
D gene: TRBD1
clone size: .
J gene: TRBJ1-5
CDR3 length: 18
CDR3 DNA: TGTGCCAGCAGTCCAGACGGACAGGGGGCAGCGTTTGGGCAGCCCCAGCATTTT
CDR3 protein: CASSPDGQGAAFGQPQHF

V gene: TRBV12-3/TRBV12-4
D gene: TRBD1
clone size: .
J gene: TRBJ2-1
CDR3 length: 13
CDR3 DNA: TGTGCCAGCGGAAAGGGGGCATACAATGAGCAGTTCTTC
CDR3 protein: CASGKGAYNEQFF

V gene: TRBV6-5
D gene: TRBD1
clone size: .
J gene: TRBJ1-1
CDR3 length: 15
CDR3 DNA: TGTGCCAGCACCTCTTACCCTGGAGGGGGCTTTGAAGCTTTCTTT
CDR3 protein: CASTSYPGGGFEAFF

V gene: TRBV24-1
D gene: .
clone size: few
J gene: TRBJ1-1
CDR3 length: 13
CDR3 DNA: TGTGCCACCAGTGATGGGGGGCGCACTGAAGCTTTCTTT
CDR3 protein: CATSDGGRTEAFF

V gene: TRBV10-3
D gene: TRBD2
clone size: many
J gene: TRBJ2-5
CDR3 length: 13
CDR3 DNA: TGTGCCATCAACGCGGGAGGAGAAGAGACCCAGTACTTC
CDR3 protein: CAINAGGEETQYF

V gene: TRBV3-1
D gene: TRBD1
clone size: .
J gene: TRBJ2-7
CDR3 length: 14
CDR3 DNA: TGTGCCAGCGCCGGGACAGGGGGTGACCACGAGCAGTACTTC
CDR3 protein: CASAGTGGDHEQYF

V gene: TRBV4-3
D gene: .
clone size: many
J gene: TRBJ2-5
CDR3 length: 14
CDR3 DNA: TGCGCCAGCAGCCTTTCGGGAGTAGGGGAGACCCAGTACTTC
CDR3 protein: CASSLSGVGETQYF

V gene: TRBV20-1
D gene: .
clone size: few
J gene: TRBJ2-3
CDR3 length: 14
CDR3 DNA: TGCAGTGCTAGGATGGGTCCTAGCACAGATACGCAGTATTTT
CDR3 protein: CSARMGPSTDTQYF

V gene: TRBV5-1
D gene: TRBD1
clone size: many
J gene: TRBJ1-6
CDR3 length: 15
CDR3 DNA: TGCGCCAGCAGCTTGGGTGGACAGGGGGATACACCCCTCCACTTT
CDR3 protein: CASSLGGQGDTPLHF

V gene: TRBV9
D gene: TRBD2
clone size: few
J gene: TRBJ2-7
CDR3 length: 14
CDR3 DNA: TGTGCCAGCAGCGTAGATACTAGCGGTCGCGAGCAGTACTTC
CDR3 protein: CASSVDTSGREQYF

V gene: TRBV20-1
D gene: .
clone size: .
J gene: TRBJ1-1
CDR3 length: 13
CDR3 DNA: TGCAGTGCTAGTTGGGGGGGCAGTACTGAAGCTTTCTTT
CDR3 protein: CSASWGGSTEAFF